A single T cell receptor (beta chain) is shown here with its context. The target antigen is unknown. The length of the CDR3 is 12 residues. Deletions cut 4 bases from V and 2 bases from J, with 7 bases between. Germline values: CDR1 SGHNT, CDR2 YYREEE (reference sequence). The record originates from a study of cytomegalovirus exposure and HLA in healthy donors. Points from the study as a whole: TCR beta sequences numbering under 20,000 were associated with HLA alleles at 0.05 false discovery rate in a later analysis. TCR association rates varied by HLA locus in a later analysis, with DRB1 highest and HLA-C lowest. Later analysis indicated greater clonal expansion among HLA-associated TCR beta chains than among equally common other chains. Among TCR beta chains, those listed as cytomegalovirus-associated numbered more than 150.

The PCR contained 60 Vbeta and 13 Jbeta primers. This table comes from immunoSEQ multiplex PCR, and its TCRdb copy is limited to in-frame clones, with some not included. The repertoire holds about 210,000 clones, with about three quarters as singletons. V usage is TRBV5-4 and J usage is TRBJ2-7; D is unclear. The material sequenced was PBMCs. The sequence was collected from a male donor in good health and CMV-seronegative. The CDR3 DNA sequence: TGTGCCAGCAGCGTGGCGGCCTACGAGCAGTACTTC. Its translation is CASSVAAYEQYF. The variable domain in full, with the rest retrieved from reference TRBV5-4 and TRBJ2-7, is ETGVTQSPTHLIKTRGQQVTLRCSSQSGHNTVSWYQQALGQGPQFIFQYYREEENGRGNFPPRFSGLQFPNYSSELNVNALELDDSALYLCASSVAAYEQYFGPGTRLTVT.